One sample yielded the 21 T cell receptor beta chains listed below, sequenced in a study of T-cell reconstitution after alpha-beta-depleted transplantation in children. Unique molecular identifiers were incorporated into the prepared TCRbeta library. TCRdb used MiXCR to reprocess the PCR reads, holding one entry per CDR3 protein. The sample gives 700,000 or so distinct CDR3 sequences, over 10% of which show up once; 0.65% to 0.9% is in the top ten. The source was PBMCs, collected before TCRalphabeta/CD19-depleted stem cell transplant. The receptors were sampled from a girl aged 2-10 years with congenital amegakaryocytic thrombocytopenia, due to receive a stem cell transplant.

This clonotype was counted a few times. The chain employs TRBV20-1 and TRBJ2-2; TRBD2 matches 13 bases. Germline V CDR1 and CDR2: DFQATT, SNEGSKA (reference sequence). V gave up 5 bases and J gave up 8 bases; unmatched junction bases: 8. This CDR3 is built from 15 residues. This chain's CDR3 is CSADTSGRGEGELFF. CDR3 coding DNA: TGCAGTGCTGACACTAGCGGGAGGGGAGAGGGGGAGCTGTTTTTT.

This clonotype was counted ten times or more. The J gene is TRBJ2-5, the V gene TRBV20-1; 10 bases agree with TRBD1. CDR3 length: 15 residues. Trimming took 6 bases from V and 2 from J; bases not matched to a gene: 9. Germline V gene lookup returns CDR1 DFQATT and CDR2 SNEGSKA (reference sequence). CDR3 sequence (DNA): TGCAGTGCGGGGACAGGGGCGCAAGTGCAAGAGACCCAGTACTTC. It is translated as CSAGTGAQVQETQYF.

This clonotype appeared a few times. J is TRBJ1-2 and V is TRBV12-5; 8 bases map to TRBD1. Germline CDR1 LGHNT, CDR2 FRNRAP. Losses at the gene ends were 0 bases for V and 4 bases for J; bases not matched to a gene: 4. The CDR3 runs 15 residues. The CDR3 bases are TGTGCTAGTGGTTTGGTCGCCGGGACAGGCTATGGCTACACCTTC. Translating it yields CASGLVAGTGYGYTF.

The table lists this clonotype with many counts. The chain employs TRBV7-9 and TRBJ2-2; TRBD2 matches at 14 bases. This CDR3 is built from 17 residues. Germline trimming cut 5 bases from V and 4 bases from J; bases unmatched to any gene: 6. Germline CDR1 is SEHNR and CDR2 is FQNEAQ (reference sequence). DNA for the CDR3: TGTGCCAGCAGCGTAGGGACTAGCGGGAGTTTCACCGGGGAGCTGTTTTTT. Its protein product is CASSVGTSGSFTGELFF. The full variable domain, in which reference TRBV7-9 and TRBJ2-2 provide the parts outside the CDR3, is DTGVSQNPRHKITKRGQNVTFRCDPISEHNRLYWYRQTLGQGPEFLTYFQNEAQLEKSRLLSDRFSAERPKGSFSTLEIQRTEQGDSAMYLCASSVGTSGSFTGELFFGEGSRLTVL.

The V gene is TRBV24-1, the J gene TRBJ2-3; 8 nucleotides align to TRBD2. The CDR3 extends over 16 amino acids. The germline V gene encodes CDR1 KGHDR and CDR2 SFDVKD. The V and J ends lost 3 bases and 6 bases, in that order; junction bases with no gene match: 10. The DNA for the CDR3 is TGTGCCACCAGTGATGGCGAAGCGGGAGCATACGATACGCAGTATTTT. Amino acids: CATSDGEAGAYDTQYF.

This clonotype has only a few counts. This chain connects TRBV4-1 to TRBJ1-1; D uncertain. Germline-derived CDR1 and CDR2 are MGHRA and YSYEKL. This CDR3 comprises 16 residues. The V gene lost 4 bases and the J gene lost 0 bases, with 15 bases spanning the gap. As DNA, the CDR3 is TGCGCCAGCAGCCGTCTCCCTCTTTTAATGAACACTGAAGCTTTCTTT. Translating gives CASSRLPLLMNTEAFF.

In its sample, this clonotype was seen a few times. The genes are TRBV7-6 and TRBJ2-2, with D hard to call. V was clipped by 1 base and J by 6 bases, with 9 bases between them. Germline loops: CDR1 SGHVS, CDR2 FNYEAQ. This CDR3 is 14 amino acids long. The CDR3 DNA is TGTGCCAGCAGCTTAGATTGGTGGGCCGGGGAGCTGTTTTTT. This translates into CASSLDWWAGELFF.

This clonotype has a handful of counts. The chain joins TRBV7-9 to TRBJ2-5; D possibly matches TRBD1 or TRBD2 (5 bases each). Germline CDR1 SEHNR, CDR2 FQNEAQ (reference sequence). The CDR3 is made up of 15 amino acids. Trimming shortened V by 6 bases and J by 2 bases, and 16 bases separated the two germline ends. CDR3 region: CASRHLGANQETQYF. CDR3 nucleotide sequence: TGTGCCAGCAGACACCTCGGGGCTAATCAAGAGACCCAGTACTTC.

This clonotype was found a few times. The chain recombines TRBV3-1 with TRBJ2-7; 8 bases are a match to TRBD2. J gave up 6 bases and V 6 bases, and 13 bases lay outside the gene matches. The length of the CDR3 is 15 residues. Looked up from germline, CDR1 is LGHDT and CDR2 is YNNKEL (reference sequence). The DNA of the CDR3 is TGTGCCAGCAGTTCAACGGGACTAGGGGCCGGCGAGCAGTACTTC. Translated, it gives CASSSTGLGAGEQYF.

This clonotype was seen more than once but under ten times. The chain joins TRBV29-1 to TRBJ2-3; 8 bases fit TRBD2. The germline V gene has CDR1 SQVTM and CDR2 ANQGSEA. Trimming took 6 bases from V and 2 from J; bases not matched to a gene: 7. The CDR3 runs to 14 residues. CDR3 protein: CSVNSGGLTDTQYF. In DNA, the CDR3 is TGCAGCGTGAACAGCGGGGGCCTCACAGATACGCAGTATTTT.

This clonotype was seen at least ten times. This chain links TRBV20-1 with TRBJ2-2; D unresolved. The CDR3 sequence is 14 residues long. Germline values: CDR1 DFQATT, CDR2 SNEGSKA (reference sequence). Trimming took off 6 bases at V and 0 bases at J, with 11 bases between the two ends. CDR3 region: CSAPPSSNTGELFF. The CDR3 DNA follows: TGCAGTGCCCCCCCTAGTTCGAACACCGGGGAGCTGTTTTTT.

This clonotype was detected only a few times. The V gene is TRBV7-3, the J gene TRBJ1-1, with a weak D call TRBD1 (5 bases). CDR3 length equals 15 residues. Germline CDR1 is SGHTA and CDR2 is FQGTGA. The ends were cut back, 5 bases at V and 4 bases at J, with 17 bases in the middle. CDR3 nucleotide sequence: TGTGCCAGCAGCGTCAGGGCGGCTAAGGGCACTGAAGCTTTCTTT. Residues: CASSVRAAKGTEAFF.

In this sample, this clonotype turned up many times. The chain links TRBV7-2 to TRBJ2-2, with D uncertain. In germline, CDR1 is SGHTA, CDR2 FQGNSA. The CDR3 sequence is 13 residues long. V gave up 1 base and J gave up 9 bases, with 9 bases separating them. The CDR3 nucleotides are TGTGCCAGCAGCTTAGATCAAATACGGGAGCTGTTTTTT. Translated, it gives CASSLDQIRELFF.

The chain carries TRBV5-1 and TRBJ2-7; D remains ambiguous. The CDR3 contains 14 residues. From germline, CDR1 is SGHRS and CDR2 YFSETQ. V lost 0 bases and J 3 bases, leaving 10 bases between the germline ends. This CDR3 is CASSLEYPFYEQYF. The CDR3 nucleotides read TGCGCCAGCAGCTTGGAATATCCGTTCTACGAGCAGTACTTC.

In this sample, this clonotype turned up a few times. The CDR3 nucleotides read TGTGCCAGCAAGGTACAGGGTGAATCCGGGGAGCTGTTTTTT. Translating it yields CASKVQGESGELFF. The rearrangement links TRBV28 to TRBJ2-2, with a tentative D call TRBD1 (6 bases). Between the trimmed V and J ends, which lost 7 bases and 6 bases, there was a span of 15 bases. This CDR3 region has 14 residues. CDR1 is MDHEN and CDR2 is SYDVKM in the germline V gene.

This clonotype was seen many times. Here the CDR3 DNA reads TGTGCCAGCAGTTTTGCGGTGGGTCGGTCCGGGGAGCTGTTTTTT. It codes for CASSFAVGRSGELFF. This chain joins TRBV12-3 or TRBV12-4 and TRBJ2-2; D is ambiguous. This CDR3 has 15 residues. Deletions cut 3 bases from V and 6 bases from J, with 14 bases between.

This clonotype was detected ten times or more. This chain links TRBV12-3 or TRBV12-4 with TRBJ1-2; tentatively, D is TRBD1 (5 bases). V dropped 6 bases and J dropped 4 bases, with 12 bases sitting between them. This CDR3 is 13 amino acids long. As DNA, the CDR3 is TGTGCCAGCAGGCCCGGGACCTCCTATGGCTACACCTTC. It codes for CASRPGTSYGYTF.

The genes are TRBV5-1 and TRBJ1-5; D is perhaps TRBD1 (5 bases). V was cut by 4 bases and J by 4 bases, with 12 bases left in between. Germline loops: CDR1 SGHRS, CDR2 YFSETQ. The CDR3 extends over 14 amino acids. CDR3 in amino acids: CASSTEGLNQPQHF. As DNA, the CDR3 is TGCGCCAGCAGCACGGAGGGGCTAAATCAGCCCCAGCATTTT.

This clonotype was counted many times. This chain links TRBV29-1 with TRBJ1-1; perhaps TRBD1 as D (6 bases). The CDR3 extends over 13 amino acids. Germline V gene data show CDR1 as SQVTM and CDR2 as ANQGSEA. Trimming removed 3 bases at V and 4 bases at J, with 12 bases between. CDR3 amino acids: CSVDPTGVTEAFF. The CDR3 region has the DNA TGCAGCGTTGACCCGACAGGAGTCACTGAAGCTTTCTTT.

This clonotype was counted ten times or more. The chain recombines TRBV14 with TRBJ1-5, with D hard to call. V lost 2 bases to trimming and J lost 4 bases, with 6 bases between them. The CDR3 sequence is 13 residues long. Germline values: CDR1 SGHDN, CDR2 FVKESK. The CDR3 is CASSQSRNQPQHF. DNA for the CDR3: TGTGCCAGCAGCCAAAGTAGGAATCAGCCCCAGCATTTT.

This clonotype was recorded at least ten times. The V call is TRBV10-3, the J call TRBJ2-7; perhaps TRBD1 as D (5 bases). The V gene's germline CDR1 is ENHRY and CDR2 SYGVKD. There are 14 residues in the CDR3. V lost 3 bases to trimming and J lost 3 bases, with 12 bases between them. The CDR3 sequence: CAISEQVPHYEQYF. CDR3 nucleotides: TGTGCCATCAGTGAACAGGTCCCCCACTACGAGCAGTACTTC.